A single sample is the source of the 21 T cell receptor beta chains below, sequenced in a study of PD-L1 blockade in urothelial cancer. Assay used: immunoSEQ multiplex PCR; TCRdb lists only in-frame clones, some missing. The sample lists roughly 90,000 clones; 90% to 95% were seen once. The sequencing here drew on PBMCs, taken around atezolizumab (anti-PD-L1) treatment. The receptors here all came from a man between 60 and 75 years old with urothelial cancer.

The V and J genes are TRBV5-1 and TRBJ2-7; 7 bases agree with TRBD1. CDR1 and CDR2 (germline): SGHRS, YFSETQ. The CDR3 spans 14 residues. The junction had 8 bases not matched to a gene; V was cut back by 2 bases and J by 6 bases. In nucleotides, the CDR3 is TGCGCCAGCAGCTTCGGGACAGAGAGCGGCGAGCAGTACTTC. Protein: CASSFGTESGEQYF. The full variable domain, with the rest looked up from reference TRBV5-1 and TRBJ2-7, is KAGVTQTPRYLIKTRGQQVTLSCSPISGHRSVSWYQQTPGQGLQFLFEYFSETQRNKGNFPGRFSGRQFSNSRSEMNVSTLELGDSALYLCASSFGTESGEQYFGPGTRLTVT.

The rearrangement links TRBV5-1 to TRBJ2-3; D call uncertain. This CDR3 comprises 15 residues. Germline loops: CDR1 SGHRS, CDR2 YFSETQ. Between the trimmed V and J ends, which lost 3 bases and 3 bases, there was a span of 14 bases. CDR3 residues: CASSSTEPGTDTQYF. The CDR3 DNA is TGCGCCAGCAGCTCGACGGAGCCCGGTACAGATACGCAGTATTTT.

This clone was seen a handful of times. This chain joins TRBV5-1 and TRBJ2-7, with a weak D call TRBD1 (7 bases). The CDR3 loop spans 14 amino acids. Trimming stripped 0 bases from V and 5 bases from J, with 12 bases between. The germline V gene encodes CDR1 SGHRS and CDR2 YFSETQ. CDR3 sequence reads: CASSLGQGLDEQYF. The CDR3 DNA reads TGCGCCAGCAGCTTGGGACAGGGACTCGACGAGCAGTACTTC. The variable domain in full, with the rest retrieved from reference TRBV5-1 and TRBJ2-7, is KAGVTQTPRYLIKTRGQQVTLSCSPISGHRSVSWYQQTPGQGLQFLFEYFSETQRNKGNFPGRFSGRQFSNSRSEMNVSTLELGDSALYLCASSLGQGLDEQYFGPGTRLTVT.

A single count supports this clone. CDR3 amino acids: CASLKQGTGRNEQFF. As DNA, the CDR3 is TGTGCCAGCTTAAAACAGGGAACGGGTAGGAATGAGCAGTTCTTC. The chain has TRBV28 and TRBJ2-1; the D gene is possibly TRBD1 (6 bases). This CDR3 has 15 residues. With 8 bases removed from V and 7 bases from J, the gap between germline ends came to 21 bases. The germline gives CDR1 MDHEN, CDR2 SYDVKM.

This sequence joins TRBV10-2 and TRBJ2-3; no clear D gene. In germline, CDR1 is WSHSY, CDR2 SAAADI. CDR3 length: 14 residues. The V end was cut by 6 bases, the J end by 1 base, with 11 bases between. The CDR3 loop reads CASRRVKGTDTQYF. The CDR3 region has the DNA TGCGCCAGCAGACGGGTGAAGGGCACAGATACGCAGTATTTT.

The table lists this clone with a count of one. Written as DNA, the CDR3 is TGTGCCAGCAGCTTGACAGTTAACACCGGGGAGCTGTTTTTT. Amino acids: CASSLTVNTGELFF. V usage is TRBV11-2 and J usage is TRBJ2-2; possibly TRBD1 for D (5 bases). The V end was cut by 3 bases, the J end by 2 bases, with 7 bases between. This CDR3 is 14 amino acids long. The germline V gene has CDR1 SGHAT and CDR2 FQNNGV.

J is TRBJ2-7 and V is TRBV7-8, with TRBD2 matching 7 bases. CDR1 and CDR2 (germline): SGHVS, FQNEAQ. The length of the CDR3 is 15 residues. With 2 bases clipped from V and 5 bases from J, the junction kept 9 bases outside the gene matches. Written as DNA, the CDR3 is TGTGCCAGCAGCTTACGGGGCGGGAGTCCCAACGAGCAGTACTTC. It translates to CASSLRGGSPNEQYF.

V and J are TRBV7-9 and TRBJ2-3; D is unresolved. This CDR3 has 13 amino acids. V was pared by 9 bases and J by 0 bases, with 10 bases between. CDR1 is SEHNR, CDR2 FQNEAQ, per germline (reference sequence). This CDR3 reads CASRLVSTDTQYF. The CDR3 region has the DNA TGTGCCAGTCGGCTAGTGAGCACAGATACGCAGTATTTT.

The CDR3 region is CASSIWEGRGTSGNTIYF. The CDR3 nucleotides are TGTGCCAGCAGCATATGGGAGGGCAGGGGCACGTCTGGAAACACCATATATTTT. The chain joins TRBV9 to TRBJ1-3; possible D gene TRBD1, 6 bases. This CDR3 region has 18 residues. Germline lookup yields CDR1 SGDLS and CDR2 YYNGEE. Trimming took off 4 bases at V and 1 base at J, with 21 bases between the two ends.

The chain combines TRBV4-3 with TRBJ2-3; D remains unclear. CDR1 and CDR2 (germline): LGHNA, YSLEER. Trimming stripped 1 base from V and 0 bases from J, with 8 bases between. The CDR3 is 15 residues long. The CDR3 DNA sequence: TGCGCCAGCAGCCAAGCAGGCATTAGCACAGATACGCAGTATTTT. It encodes CASSQAGISTDTQYF.

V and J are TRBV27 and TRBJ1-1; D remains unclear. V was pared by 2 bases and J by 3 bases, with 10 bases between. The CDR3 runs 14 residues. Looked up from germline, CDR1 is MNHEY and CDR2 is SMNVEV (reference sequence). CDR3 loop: CASSLTPGYTEAFF. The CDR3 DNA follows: TGTGCCAGCAGTTTAACTCCAGGTTACACTGAAGCTTTCTTT.

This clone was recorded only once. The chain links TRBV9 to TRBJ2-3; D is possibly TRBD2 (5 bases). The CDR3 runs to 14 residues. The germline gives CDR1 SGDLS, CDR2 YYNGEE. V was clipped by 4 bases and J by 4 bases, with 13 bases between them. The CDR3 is CASSPRPGADTQYF. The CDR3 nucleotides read TGTGCCAGCAGCCCTCGTCCCGGGGCAGATACGCAGTATTTT.

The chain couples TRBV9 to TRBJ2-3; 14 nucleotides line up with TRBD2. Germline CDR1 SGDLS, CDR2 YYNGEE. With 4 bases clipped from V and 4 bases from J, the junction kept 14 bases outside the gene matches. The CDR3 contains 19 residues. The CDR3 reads CASSPGLAGEFSPPDTQYF. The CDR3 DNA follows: TGTGCCAGCAGCCCGGGACTAGCGGGAGAGTTCTCCCCCCCAGATACGCAGTATTTT.

CDR3 protein: CAWSPRGYEQYF. The DNA for the CDR3 is TGTGCCTGGAGTCCTAGGGGTTACGAGCAGTACTTC. The chain combines TRBV30 with TRBJ2-7; possible D gene TRBD1, 5 bases. Germline V lookup: CDR1 GTSNPN, CDR2 SVGIG (reference sequence). This CDR3 spans 12 amino acids. Trimming left V 2 bases short and J 4 bases short, with 9 bases between.

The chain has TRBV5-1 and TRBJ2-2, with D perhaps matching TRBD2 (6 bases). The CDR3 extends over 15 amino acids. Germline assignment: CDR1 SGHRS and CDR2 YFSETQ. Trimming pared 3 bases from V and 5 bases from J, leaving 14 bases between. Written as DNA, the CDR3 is TGCGCCAGCAGCTCCGGGACTCCCCAGACCGGGGAGCTGTTTTTT. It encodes CASSSGTPQTGELFF. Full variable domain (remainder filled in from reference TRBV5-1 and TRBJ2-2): KAGVTQTPRYLIKTRGQQVTLSCSPISGHRSVSWYQQTPGQGLQFLFEYFSETQRNKGNFPGRFSGRQFSNSRSEMNVSTLELGDSALYLCASSSGTPQTGELFFGEGSRLTVL.

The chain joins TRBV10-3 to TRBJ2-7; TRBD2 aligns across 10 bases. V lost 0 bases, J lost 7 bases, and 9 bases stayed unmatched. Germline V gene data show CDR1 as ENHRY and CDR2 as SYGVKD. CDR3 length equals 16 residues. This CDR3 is CAISESTAGGPGEQYF. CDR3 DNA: TGTGCCATCAGTGAGTCGACAGCGGGGGGGCCGGGTGAGCAGTACTTC.

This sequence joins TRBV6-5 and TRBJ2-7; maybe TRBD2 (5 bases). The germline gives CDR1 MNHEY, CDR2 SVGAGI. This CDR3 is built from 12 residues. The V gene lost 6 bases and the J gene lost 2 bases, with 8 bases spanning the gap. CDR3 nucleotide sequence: TGTGCCAGCAGAGGACTGACCTACGAGCAGTACTTC. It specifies CASRGLTYEQYF.

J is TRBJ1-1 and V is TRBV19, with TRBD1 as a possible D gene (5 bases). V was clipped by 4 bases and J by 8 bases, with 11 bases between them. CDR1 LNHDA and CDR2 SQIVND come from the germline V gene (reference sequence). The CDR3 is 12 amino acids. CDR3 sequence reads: CASSSGTQEAFF. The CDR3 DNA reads TGTGCCAGTAGTAGCGGGACCCAGGAAGCTTTCTTT. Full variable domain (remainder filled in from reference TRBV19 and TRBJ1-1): DGGITQSPKYLFRKEGQNVTLSCEQNLNHDAMYWYRQDPGQGLRLIYYSQIVNDFQKGDIAEGYSVSREKKESFPLTVTSAQKNPTAFYLCASSSGTQEAFFGQGTRLTVV.

CDR3 in amino acids: CASSSPGQDYQPQHF. In DNA, the CDR3 is TGTGCCAGCAGTTCTCCGGGACAGGACTATCAGCCCCAGCATTTT. The V and J genes are TRBV6-6 and TRBJ1-5, with 8 bases matching TRBD1. This CDR3 contains 15 residues. Germline-derived CDR1 and CDR2 are MNHNY and SVGAGI (reference sequence). The V gene end was trimmed by 4 bases and the J gene end by 5 bases; junction bases not matched to a gene: 7.

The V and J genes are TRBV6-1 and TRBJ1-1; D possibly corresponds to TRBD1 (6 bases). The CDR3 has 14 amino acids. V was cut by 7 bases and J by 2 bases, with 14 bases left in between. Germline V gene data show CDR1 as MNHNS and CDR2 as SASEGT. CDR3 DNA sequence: TGTGCCAGCAAAGGGGACATACGAAACACTGAAGCTTTCTTT. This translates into CASKGDIRNTEAFF.

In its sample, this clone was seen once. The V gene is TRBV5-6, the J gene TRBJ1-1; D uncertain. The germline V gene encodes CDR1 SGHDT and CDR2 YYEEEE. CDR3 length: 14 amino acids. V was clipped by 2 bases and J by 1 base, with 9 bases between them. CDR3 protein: CASSLGTGNTEAFF. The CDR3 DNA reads TGTGCCAGCAGCTTAGGCACGGGGAACACTGAAGCTTTCTTT.